This T cell receptor beta chain was sequenced in a study of cytomegalovirus exposure and HLA in healthy donors. Study in general: Assignment to the Caucasian-associated ancestry cluster applied to over 70% of the roughly 400 genotyped donors.

The CDR3 is 15 amino acids. Germline V gene data show CDR1 as GTSNPN and CDR2 as SVGIG (reference sequence). The V end was cut by 1 base, the J end by 1 base, with 13 bases between. Of note for this clone: The antigen is unknown.

The PCR ran on 60 Vbeta and 13 Jbeta primers. Here immunoSEQ multiplex PCR was the method, and the copy in TCRdb shows in-frame clones only, minus some. The sample table sets out about 210,000 clones. Whole-study results and caveats: Later analysis identified around 15,000 TCR beta sequences associated with HLA alleles, using a false discovery rate threshold of 0.05.

This receptor was identified in a woman in her 30s in good health and CMV-seropositive. This chain uses TRBV30 with TRBJ1-1; D possibly corresponds to TRBD1 (5 bases). Source material: PBMCs. CDR3 protein: CAWSETQRGNTEAFF. CDR3 bases: TGTGCCTGGAGTGAAACCCAAAGGGGGAACACTGAAGCTTTCTTT.